Listed here are 32 T cell receptor beta chains from one sample, sequenced in a study of blood T cell repertoires in COVID-19. This table comes from immunoSEQ multiplex PCR, and its TCRdb copy is limited to in-frame clones, with some not included. The sample has fewer than 400,000 clones, 75% to 90% seen once. The sequencing sample was made of PBMCs or T cells enriched from blood (not recorded which). Every receptor here comes from a man aged 55-75 years who had recovered from COVID-19.

The rearrangement uses TRBV6-2 or TRBV6-3 and TRBJ1-6; D is possibly TRBD1 (6 bases). V lost 6 bases to trimming and J lost 7 bases, with 10 bases between them. The CDR3 is made up of 13 amino acids. From germline, CDR1 is MNHEY and CDR2 SVGEGT. The chain's CDR3 is CASSKTGNSPLHF. The CDR3 DNA follows: TGTGCCAGCAGCAAAACAGGGAATTCACCCCTCCACTTT.

This chain links TRBV9 with TRBJ1-3; D is unresolved. The ends were cut back, 2 bases at V and 1 base at J, with 7 bases in the middle. The CDR3 is 14 amino acids. Germline CDR1 reads SGDLS; CDR2 reads YYNGEE. DNA of the CDR3: TGTGCCAGCAGCGTTGAGTGGTCTGGAAACACCATATATTTT. This encodes CASSVEWSGNTIYF.

The chain joins TRBV4-2 to TRBJ1-2; 9 bases agree with TRBD1. The V and J ends lost 2 bases and 7 bases, in that order; junction bases with no gene match: 5. Germline loops: CDR1 LGHNA, CDR2 YNFKEQ. This CDR3 comprises 14 residues. CDR3 coding DNA: TGTGCCAGCAGCCAACTAGGGGACAGGGTTGGCTACACCTTC. Protein product: CASSQLGDRVGYTF.

V and J are TRBV5-1 and TRBJ2-5; TRBD1 matches 11 bases. V shed 0 bases, J shed 4 bases, and the junction held 14 bases outside the gene matches. This CDR3 has 19 residues. The germline CDR1 and CDR2 sequences are SGHRS and YFSETQ. The DNA for the CDR3 is TGCGCCAGCAGCTTGGCGTGGACAGGGGGCAGGGAGGGAATAGAGACCCAGTACTTC. The encoded protein is CASSLAWTGGREGIETQYF. The complete variable domain, with remaining parts taken from reference TRBV5-1 and TRBJ2-5, reads KAGVTQTPRYLIKTRGQQVTLSCSPISGHRSVSWYQQTPGQGLQFLFEYFSETQRNKGNFPGRFSGRQFSNSRSEMNVSTLELGDSALYLCASSLAWTGGREGIETQYFGPGTRLLVL.

In its sample, this clone was seen a few times. V usage is TRBV5-5 and J usage is TRBJ2-1; D may be TRBD2 (6 bases). V was shortened by 1 base and J by 6 bases, with 17 bases between the two germline ends. This CDR3 has 16 residues. Germline CDR1 and CDR2: SGHKS and YYEKEE (reference sequence). The CDR3 spells CASSLYNTAGTNEQFF. The CDR3 DNA sequence: TGTGCCAGCAGCTTGTATAATACGGCGGGAACCAATGAGCAGTTCTTC.

This clone was recorded a few times. The CDR3 spells CASSQARGRQETQYF. The CDR3 region has the DNA TGTGCCAGCAGCCAGGCTAGGGGTAGACAAGAGACCCAGTACTTC. The chain employs TRBV3-1 (or the pseudogene TRBV3-2) and TRBJ2-5; a weak D match, TRBD1 (5 bases). This CDR3 has 15 residues. V lost 3 bases and J 2 bases, leaving 13 bases between the germline ends. Looked up from germline, CDR1 is LGHDT and CDR2 is YNNKEL (reference sequence).

This chain uses TRBV5-4 with TRBJ2-1; 7 bases fit TRBD2. The CDR3 sequence is 16 residues long. Trimming removed 0 bases from V and 3 bases from J; junction bases left unmatched: 6. CDR1 is SGHNT, CDR2 YYREEE, per germline (reference sequence). The CDR3 region is CASSLDTGGFYNEQFF. Written as DNA, the CDR3 is TGTGCCAGCAGCTTGGATACGGGAGGATTCTACAATGAGCAGTTCTTC.

The chain employs TRBV7-2 and TRBJ1-6; 11 nucleotides align to TRBD1. This CDR3 has 14 residues. Losses at the gene ends were 8 bases for V and 6 bases for J; bases not matched to a gene: 3. Germline lookup yields CDR1 SGHTA and CDR2 FQGNSA. The CDR3 nucleotides are TGTGCCAGCCAAGGACAGGGGGCTAATTCACCCCTCCACTTT. Translation: CASQGQGANSPLHF. Based on the CDR3 plus reference TRBV7-2 and TRBJ1-6, the full variable domain is GAGVSQSPSNKVTEKGKDVELRCDPISGHTALYWYRQSLGQGLEFLIYFQGNSAPDKSGLPSDRFSAERTGGSVSTLTIQRTQQEDSAVYLCASQGQGANSPLHFGNGTRLTVT.

CDR3 loop: CASSLIQGMNTEAFF. The CDR3 DNA follows: TGTGCCAGCTCACTTATCCAGGGGATGAACACTGAAGCTTTCTTT. This chain links TRBV18 with TRBJ1-1; weak D call: TRBD1 (6 bases). The germline CDR1 and CDR2 sequences are KGHSH and LQKENI. V lost 4 bases and J lost 0, with 12 bases in between. The CDR3 has 15 residues.

Regarding this clone: One end of the junction does not line up with germline, which may come from a read error. The gene calls are TRBV7-7 and TRBJ2-1, with 11 bases fitting TRBD2. The CDR3 length is 15 residues. From germline, CDR1 is SSHAT and CDR2 FNYEAQ (reference sequence). The CDR3: CASSLDGTSGREQFF. CDR3 DNA: TGTGCTAGCAGCTTAGATGGGACTAGCGGACGTGAGCAGTTCTTC.

This clone was seen a few times. The chain carries TRBV28 and TRBJ1-1, with unresolved D. This CDR3 comprises 12 residues. CDR1 is MDHEN, CDR2 SYDVKM, per germline. V gave up 6 bases and J gave up 5 bases, with 10 bases separating them. Here the CDR3 DNA reads TGTGCCAGCAGCAAGACACCGACTGAAGCTTTCTTT. Residues: CASSKTPTEAFF.

This clone was picked up one time. The chain has TRBV7-2 and TRBJ2-7; TRBD1 aligns across 7 bases. Germline V gene lookup returns CDR1 SGHTA and CDR2 FQGNSA. V dropped 1 base and J dropped 7; count of bases not matched to a gene: 4. This CDR3 is 13 amino acids long. The CDR3 nucleotides read TGTGCCAGCAGCTTAGACAGGGGAAGGGAGCAGTACTTC. Protein sequence: CASSLDRGREQYF. Supplemented by reference TRBV7-2 and TRBJ2-7, the full variable domain reads GAGVSQSPSNKVTEKGKDVELRCDPISGHTALYWYRQSLGQGLEFLIYFQGNSAPDKSGLPSDRFSAERTGGSVSTLTIQRTQQEDSAVYLCASSLDRGREQYFGPGTRLTVT.

The chain employs TRBV10-3 and TRBJ2-7; 9 bases line up with TRBD1. The CDR3 runs to 16 residues. Looked up from germline, CDR1 is ENHRY and CDR2 is SYGVKD. J lost 0 bases, V lost 3 bases, and 6 bases had no gene match. CDR3: CAISDTGQGNSYEQYF. The DNA for the CDR3 is TGTGCCATCAGTGATACCGGACAGGGGAACTCCTACGAGCAGTACTTC.

V usage is TRBV28 and J usage is TRBJ2-3; 11 bases agree with TRBD2. The V segment lost 5 bases and the J segment 4 bases; nucleotides outside the gene matches: 2. Germline assignment: CDR1 MDHEN and CDR2 SYDVKM. The CDR3 extends over 14 amino acids. The chain's CDR3 is CASSIAGGPDTQYF. The CDR3 coding sequence is TGTGCCAGCAGTATAGCGGGAGGGCCAGATACGCAGTATTTT.

This clone was observed at least ten times. The V gene is TRBV9, the J gene TRBJ1-3; D ambiguous. The CDR3 sequence is 18 residues long. Trimming pared 0 bases from V and 1 base from J, leaving 17 bases between. CDR1 and CDR2 from the germline V gene are SGDLS and YYNGEE. In DNA, the CDR3 is TGTGCCAGCAGCGTAGCTCGGAACCGCGGAGAGTCTGGAAACACCATATATTTT. Its translation is CASSVARNRGESGNTIYF.

This sequence joins TRBV11-2 and TRBJ1-6; D is unclear. V gave up 5 bases and J gave up 8 bases, with 13 bases separating them. CDR1 and CDR2 (germline): SGHAT, FQNNGV. The length of the CDR3 is 14 residues. CDR3 sequence (DNA): TGTGCCAGCAGCCCCGGTGCCGGGGATTCACCCCTCCACTTT. As protein: CASSPGAGDSPLHF.

CDR3: CASSERGNPSTDTQYF. The CDR3, as DNA: TGTGCCAGCAGTGAAAGAGGTAACCCTAGCACAGATACGCAGTATTTT. This sequence joins TRBV6-1 and TRBJ2-3; D call uncertain. The V end was cut by 2 bases, the J end by 0 bases, with 12 bases between. The CDR3 contains 16 residues. Germline V gene data show CDR1 as MNHNS and CDR2 as SASEGT.

Concerning this clone itself: Additional DNA sequences in this sample encode the identical CDR3. The gene calls are TRBV6-5 and TRBJ2-2; 10 bases map to TRBD2. Germline V gives CDR1 MNHEY, CDR2 SVGAGI. Unmatched junction bases numbered 2, after V lost 6 bases and J lost 4 bases. The CDR3 loop spans 14 amino acids. CDR3 DNA: TGTGCCAGCAGAGCGGGAGGGGGCACCGGGGAGCTGTTTTTT. It is translated as CASRAGGGTGELFF.

The genes are TRBV10-1 and TRBJ1-4, with a weak D call TRBD1 (6 bases). Germline-derived CDR1 and CDR2 are WNHNN and SYGVQD (reference sequence). CDR3 length: 14 residues. V was pared by 3 bases and J by 7 bases, with 12 bases between. The CDR3 reads CASSEGGPAEKLFF. The DNA for the CDR3 is TGCGCCAGCAGTGAAGGGGGTCCGGCTGAAAAACTGTTTTTT.

The chain combines TRBV5-1 with TRBJ1-1, with TRBD1 as a possible D gene (5 bases). The CDR3 is 15 residues long. CDR1 is SGHRS and CDR2 is YFSETQ in the germline V gene. V was clipped by 2 bases and J by 1 base, with 12 bases between them. CDR3 DNA sequence: TGCGCCAGCAGCTTTAATGCGGGGGGGAACACTGAAGCTTTCTTT. Translated: CASSFNAGGNTEAFF.

This chain joins TRBV5-8 and TRBJ1-2, with TRBD1 as a possible D gene (5 bases). Germline-derived CDR1 and CDR2 are SGHTS and YDEGEE. V was cut by 1 base and J by 4 bases, with 17 bases left in between. The CDR3 contains 16 residues. This CDR3 is CASSLSRSGRFYGYTF. DNA of the CDR3: TGTGCCAGCAGCTTGTCAAGGTCAGGGAGGTTCTATGGCTACACCTTC.

The rearrangement uses TRBV27 and TRBJ2-2; TRBD2 matches 10 bases. Germline V gene data show CDR1 as MNHEY and CDR2 as SMNVEV (reference sequence). Trimming took 3 bases from V and 2 from J; bases not matched to a gene: 6. The CDR3 is 17 residues long. In nucleotides, the CDR3 is TGTGCCAGCAGTTTCCGACTAGCGGGTGTTAACACCGGGGAGCTGTTTTTT. The encoded protein is CASSFRLAGVNTGELFF.

V gene TRBV11-2 combines with J gene TRBJ2-1; 7 bases are a match to TRBD2. Germline V lookup: CDR1 SGHAT, CDR2 FQNNGV. The V and J ends lost 2 bases and 13 bases, in that order; junction bases with no gene match: 17. There are 16 residues in the CDR3. The CDR3 reads CASSLSGREWYLSQFF. The CDR3 bases are TGTGCCAGCAGCTTATCGGGGCGGGAGTGGTACTTAAGTCAGTTCTTC.

The V gene is TRBV4-1, the J gene TRBJ2-7, with D maybe TRBD1 (6 bases). The V gene's germline CDR1 is MGHRA and CDR2 YSYEKL. Trimming removed 2 bases from V and 5 bases from J, with 13 bases in between. The CDR3 consists of 14 residues. In DNA form, the CDR3 reads TGCGCCAGCAGCCAAACGGACAGAGAGGACGAGCAGTACTTC. Residues: CASSQTDREDEQYF.

The CDR3 DNA is TGCGCCAGCAGCTATGGACAGGGGGCGCCGAACACTGAAGCTTTCTTT. Translation: CASSYGQGAPNTEAFF. V is TRBV5-1 and J is TRBJ1-1, with 11 bases identical to TRBD1. This CDR3 region has 16 residues. CDR1 and CDR2 from the germline V gene are SGHRS and YFSETQ. The J segment lost 1 base and the V segment lost 3 bases, leaving 5 bases of the junction unmatched. Looking up the rest from reference TRBV5-1 and TRBJ1-1 gives the full variable domain: KAGVTQTPRYLIKTRGQQVTLSCSPISGHRSVSWYQQTPGQGLQFLFEYFSETQRNKGNFPGRFSGRQFSNSRSEMNVSTLELGDSALYLCASSYGQGAPNTEAFFGQGTRLTVV.

The chain carries TRBV6-1 and TRBJ1-6; tentatively, D is TRBD1 (5 bases). CDR1 MNHNS and CDR2 SASEGT come from the germline V gene. The CDR3 contains 15 residues. Trimming stripped 1 base from V and 7 bases from J, with 11 bases between. CDR3 DNA: TGTGCCAGCAGTGAAGTGGGCGGGGCCAATTCACCCCTCCACTTT. Translating gives CASSEVGGANSPLHF.

CDR3 DNA sequence: TGTGCCAGCAGCCTCCTGGGGTGGGGGGCTGGGGCCAACGTCCTGACTTTC. It translates to CASSLLGWGAGANVLTF. The chain employs TRBV7-6 and TRBJ2-6; D is perhaps TRBD2 (6 bases). V lost 5 bases and J 2 bases, leaving 16 bases between the germline ends. Per germline, CDR1 SGHVS and CDR2 FNYEAQ. This CDR3 contains 17 residues. The variable domain in full, completed from reference TRBV7-6 and TRBJ2-6, reads GAGVSQSPRYKVTKRGQDVALRCDPISGHVSLYWYRQALGQGPEFLTYFNYEAQQDKSGLPNDRFSAERPEGSISTLTIQRTEQRDSAMYRCASSLLGWGAGANVLTFGAGSRLTVL.

This chain joins TRBV21-1 and TRBJ2-3; the table's TRBD2 call for D was not verified on the DNA. TRBV21-1 constitutes a pseudogene. The CDR3 is 15 amino acids. This chain's CDR3 is CASSKVRLAGVTQYF. CDR3 coding DNA: TGTGCCAGCAGCAAAGTACGGCTAGCGGGAGTTACGCAGTATTTT.

The chain links TRBV3-1 (or the pseudogene TRBV3-2) to TRBJ2-7; D may be TRBD2 (6 bases). Germline V gene data show CDR1 as LGHDT and CDR2 as YNNKEL (reference sequence). This CDR3 spans 18 amino acids. Trimming shortened V by 3 bases and J by 0 bases, and 21 bases separated the two germline ends. CDR3 DNA sequence: TGTGCCAGCAGCCATGATTTGGCGACTAGACTGAGCTCCTACGAGCAGTACTTC. Its translation is CASSHDLATRLSSYEQYF.

The J gene is TRBJ2-2, the V gene TRBV7-9, with D uncertain. The CDR3 sequence is 12 residues long. The V end lost 6 bases, the J end lost 4 bases, and 6 bases lay between the germline ends. Per germline, CDR1 SEHNR and CDR2 FQNEAQ (reference sequence). For the CDR3, the DNA is TGTGCCAGCAGACAGCTCACCGGGGAGCTGTTTTTT. Its translation is CASRQLTGELFF.

This chain uses TRBV30 with TRBJ2-7, with D hard to call. The CDR3 spans 11 residues. Looked up from germline, CDR1 is GTSNPN and CDR2 is SVGIG (reference sequence). V was shortened by 5 bases and J by 3 bases, with 8 bases between the two germline ends. The CDR3: CAWGRFYEQYF. The DNA for the CDR3 is TGTGCCTGGGGACGGTTCTACGAGCAGTACTTC.

The chain recombines TRBV3-1 (or the pseudogene TRBV3-2) with TRBJ2-5; 10 positions agree with TRBD2. This CDR3 has 18 amino acids. Germline loops: CDR1 LGHDT, CDR2 YNNKEL (reference sequence). V gave up 0 bases and J gave up 5 bases; unmatched junction bases: 12. The CDR3 DNA is TGTGCCAGCAGCCAAGATCCCGTCATCGGTAGCGGGAGGGAGACCCAGTACTTC. Translating it yields CASSQDPVIGSGRETQYF.